A selection of T cell receptor beta chains follows, all from one sample in a study of breast tumors, draining lymph nodes, adjacent tissues. TCRdb fed the multiplex PCR reads into MiXCR, producing one record per CDR3 protein. This repertoire shows 66,000 or so distinct CDR3 sequences, roughly two fifths found once; its top ten account for about 8.4%. Input material: breast tumor tissue. The source of these receptors is a female donor with breast cancer. Some clones in this sample may be carry-over from other donors' samples. Each CDR3 is given with its conserved first and last residue. A D gene is named only where the DNA matches it firmly. A clone size is listed for some rows: how often the clone was seen (once, few, many), or a class if it is expanded.

J | V | size | D | DNA | CDR3
TRBJ2-5 | TRBV20-1 | many | - | TGCAGTGCTACCCATAGGGAGACCCAGTACTTC | CSATHRETQYF
TRBJ2-5 | TRBV28 | - | - | TGTGCCAGCAGTTTCAAGCGGCTGTACCAAGAGACCCAGTACTTC | CASSFKRLYQETQYF
TRBJ1-5 | TRBV12-3/TRBV12-4 | - | TRBD1 | TGTGCCAGCAGAACAGGGGGCAATCAGCCCCAGCATTTT | CASRTGGNQPQHF
TRBJ2-5 | TRBV19 | - | - | TGTGCCAGTAGTATGGGTGACAGGACCCAGCACTTC | CASSMGDRTQHF
TRBJ2-3 | TRBV7-3 | - | TRBD2 | TGTGCCAGCAGCTTAGGCGCTCGGCTAGCGGGGGAGGGTGGGAACTACAATGAGCAGTATTTT | CASSLGARLAGEGGNYNEQYF
TRBJ2-5 | TRBV7-2 | - | - | TGTGCCAGCAGCTTAACTCAGGGGAGACACTACCAAGAGACCCAGTACTTC | CASSLTQGRHYQETQYF
TRBJ2-5 | TRBV7-9 | many | - | TGTGCCAGCAGCTTAGCGTCGCTCTACCCCCAAGAGACCCAGTACTTC | CASSLASLYPQETQYF
TRBJ2-5 | TRBV27 | many | - | TGTGCCAGCAGTTTATTGAACGCCCAAGAGACCCAGTACTTC | CASSLLNAQETQYF
TRBJ2-3 | TRBV24-1 | - | TRBD2 | TGTGCCACCGATACGACTAGCGGGAGCACAGATACGCAGTATTTT | CATDTTSGSTDTQYF
TRBJ2-7 | TRBV6-2/TRBV6-3 | few | - | TGTGCCAGCAGTTCACACCCCACCGGGTCCTCCTACGAGCAGTACTTC | CASSSHPTGSSYEQYF
TRBJ1-6 | TRBV20-1 | many | TRBD1 | TGCAGTGCCAAACAGGGGACGGGTGATTCACCCCTCCACTTT | CSAKQGTGDSPLHF
TRBJ2-7 | TRBV12-3/TRBV12-4 | many | TRBD1 | TGTGCCAGCAGTTTCCATCCTTGGGACAGCCTCTACGAGCAGTACTTC | CASSFHPWDSLYEQYF
TRBJ1-1 | TRBV5-1 | - | TRBD1 | TGCGCCAGCAGTTTCGGGCACGGACAGGGGGACACTGAAGCTTTCTTT | CASSFGHGQGDTEAFF
TRBJ2-3 | TRBV20-1 | once | TRBD1 | TGCAGTGCTAGAGATCGCGGGTCAGACAGGGGAATAGATACGCAGTATTTT | CSARDRGSDRGIDTQYF
TRBJ2-7 | TRBV11-2 | many | - | TGTGCCAGCAGCTCCCCGGACAATAACTTACGTTACTTC | CASSSPDNNLRYF
TRBJ2-7 | TRBV3-1 | many | TRBD2 | TGTGCCAGCAGCCAAGTTAGCGGGGGGGCCGAGCAGTACTTC | CASSQVSGGAEQYF
TRBJ2-7 | TRBV6-6 | many | - | TGTGCCAGCAGAACGCAAACTTACGAGCAGTACTTC | CASRTQTYEQYF
TRBJ1-2 | TRBV30 | once | TRBD1 | TGTGCCTGGAAACCCCCTAGCGGGACAGGGAGAAACTATGGCTACACCTTC | CAWKPPSGTGRNYGYTF
TRBJ2-3 | TRBV5-1 | - | - | TGCGCCAGCACCATCTCTAGAGAAGCAGACACGCAGTATTTT | CASTISREADTQYF
TRBJ1-6 | TRBV5-1 | - | - | TGCGCCAGCAGCTTGGCCGGGACACTTTCCCCCCTCCACTTT | CASSLAGTLSPLHF
TRBJ2-1 | TRBV7-9 | many | TRBD1 | TGTGCCAGCAGCTTAGACCAGACAGGGCGCTCCTACAATGAGCAGTTCTTC | CASSLDQTGRSYNEQFF
TRBJ1-3 | TRBV7-2 | many | TRBD1 | TGTGCCAGCAGCCCACGGACAGGTGGAAACACCATATATTTT | CASSPRTGGNTIYF
TRBJ2-1 | TRBV7-9 | many | TRBD2 | TGTGCCAGCAGCTTAAGTGGCGGGAGGATGACCTACAATGAGCAGTTCTTC | CASSLSGGRMTYNEQFF
TRBJ2-3 | TRBV10-1 | medium-sized | - | TGCGCCAGCAGTGAGTTACGCGGGGCCCGCACAGATACGCAGTATTTT | CASSELRGARTDTQYF
TRBJ2-1 | TRBV20-1 | - | - | TGCAGTGCTAGAAATGTCAGGAGCTCCTACAATGAGCAGTTCTTC | CSARNVRSSYNEQFF
TRBJ1-3 | TRBV6-5 | many | TRBD1 | TGTGCCAGCAGGCCCCGGGGGGGACAGAGAAACACCATATATTTT | CASRPRGGQRNTIYF
TRBJ1-3 | TRBV7-9 | many | - | TGTGCCAGCAGCCCCCTGGATGGCTCTGGAAACACCATATATTTT | CASSPLDGSGNTIYF
TRBJ1-4 | TRBV19 | - | - | TGTGCCAGTAGTTTGCTTGGACTGTGGGAGGAAAAACTGTTTTTT | CASSLLGLWEEKLFF